This T cell receptor (beta chain) was sequenced during a study of CD8 T cells in Susac syndrome. Per germline, CDR1 DFQATT and CDR2 SNEGSKA (reference sequence). CDR3 size: 14 residues. After removal of 3 bases from V and 4 bases from J, the junction contained 5 bases not matched to a gene. Negative isolation yielded CD8+ and CD4+ T cells; FACS enriched TEMRA cells. After extraction with the RNeasy kit, about 0.5 to 1 ug of the RNA was reverse transcribed using random hexamers. Coverage of TCR beta CDR3 amplification by immunoSEQ multiplex PCR extended to 54 Vbeta and 13 Jbeta. From the immunoSEQ multiplex PCR reads, TCRdb called clonotypes with MiXCR, one entry per CDR3 protein. The sample includes 130,000 to 150,000 distinct CDR3 sequences, roughly 94% seen only once; the top ten take approximately 0.09%.

The sequencing input was CD4+ T cells from PBMCs. The receptor was derived from a human donor in good health. The rearrangement links TRBV20-1 to TRBJ2-1, with 8 bases lining up with TRBD2. CDR3 DNA sequence: TGCAGTGCTAGGGCTCAGCGGGGGTACAATGAGCAGTTCTTC. It specifies CSARAQRGYNEQFF.